This paragraph reports one TCR beta chain. The antigen remains undetermined. From PBMCs, CD4+ and CD8+ T cells were sorted. The data were taken from a study of CD8+ T cells in alopecia areata. CDR1 and CDR2 (germline): SGHNT, YENEEA. The CDR3 sequence is 13 residues long. Trimming shortened V by 1 base and J by 4 bases, and 5 bases separated the two germline ends. Following extraction, RNA underwent reverse transcription to cDNA, which served as the sequencing template. The method was immunoSEQ multiplex PCR; TCRdb's version includes in-frame clones alone and lacks a portion of them. This table has 45,000 to 70,000 clones, around 96% appearing once. Points from the study as a whole: Higher clonality was seen in lesional scalp than in normal scalp, especially in alopecia totalis/universalis.

The rearrangement uses TRBV11-3 and TRBJ2-1, with D maybe TRBD2 (5 bases). The source of this sequence is a human donor with alopecia areata. Sequencing used CD8+ T cells sorted from blood, obtained at week 0. As DNA, the CDR3 is TGTGCCAGCAGCTTAGCGGGGTACAATGAGCAGTTCTTC. Translation gives CASSLAGYNEQFF.